A single sample is the source of the 23 T cell receptor beta chains below, sequenced in a study of cytomegalovirus exposure and HLA in healthy donors. With 60 Vbeta and 13 Jbeta primers, the PCR was carried out. Using immunoSEQ multiplex PCR, the repertoire was profiled, and TCRdb retains in-frame clones only, with some absent. The sample records approximately 200,000 clones, 80% to 85% being singletons. Sequenced input: PBMCs. These receptor sequences come from a woman aged 45-59 years in good health and CMV-seropositive.

The chain has TRBV28 and TRBJ1-2, with D perhaps TRBD1 (5 bases). Trimming left V 6 bases short and J 4 bases short, with 12 bases between. Germline values: CDR1 MDHEN, CDR2 SYDVKM. This CDR3 region has 13 residues. CDR3 loop: CASRSQGVYGYTF. CDR3 sequence (DNA): TGTGCCAGCAGATCCCAGGGTGTCTATGGCTACACCTTC.

This chain's CDR3 is CASSVPRVGYGYTF. The CDR3 DNA is TGTGCCAGCAGCGTTCCCAGGGTTGGCTATGGCTACACCTTC. The chain recombines TRBV2 with TRBJ1-2, with D possibly being TRBD1 (5 bases). Germline CDR1 SNHLY, CDR2 FYNNEI. Trimming removed 6 bases from V and 4 bases from J, with 15 bases in between. The CDR3 loop spans 14 amino acids.

The chain links TRBV5-4 to TRBJ1-4, with 9 bases matching TRBD1. This CDR3 region has 13 residues. With V trimmed by 1 base and J by 11 bases, 3 bases remained unmatched. The V gene's germline CDR1 is SGHNT and CDR2 YYREEE (reference sequence). This chain's CDR3 is CASSLPGTGKLFF. The CDR3 DNA reads TGTGCCAGCAGCTTGCCCGGGACAGGGAAACTGTTTTTT.

The chain recombines TRBV20-1 with TRBJ2-7; D unresolved. The germline gives CDR1 DFQATT, CDR2 SNEGSKA (reference sequence). Trimming took off 2 bases at V and 11 bases at J, with 10 bases between the two ends. CDR3 length: 10 amino acids. CDR3 sequence reads: CSARSVREYF. The CDR3 DNA follows: TGCAGTGCTAGAAGCGTCCGGGAGTACTTC.

This rearrangement joins TRBV29-1 to TRBJ2-5; D remains unclear. The J call is in doubt because the DNA end fits TRBJ2-7 better. Germline V gene lookup returns CDR1 SQVTM and CDR2 ANQGSEA. This CDR3 region has 14 residues. CDR3 coding DNA: TGCAGCGGATTTAGGAGAGAAAATTTCTACGAGCAGTACTTC. This encodes CSGFRRENFYEQYF.

In its sample, this clone was seen once. The chain employs TRBV5-5 and TRBJ2-6; TRBD1 matches at 7 bases. Trimming removed 1 base from V and 0 bases from J; junction bases left unmatched: 13. Per the germline V gene, CDR1 is SGHKS and CDR2 is YYEKEE (reference sequence). The CDR3 runs to 20 residues. CDR3 amino acids: CASSLHKGTDSYSGANVLTF. The CDR3 DNA follows: TGTGCCAGCAGCTTGCATAAGGGGACAGACTCCTACTCTGGGGCCAACGTCCTGACTTTC.

This clone was picked up a small number of times. The chain combines TRBV19 with TRBJ2-3; TRBD1 agrees at 7 bases. CDR3 length: 15 amino acids. Germline trimming cut 4 bases from V and 2 bases from J; bases unmatched to any gene: 6. In germline, CDR1 is LNHDA, CDR2 SQIVND (reference sequence). This CDR3 reads CASSTGQMITDTQYF. CDR3 DNA sequence: TGTGCCAGTAGTACGGGACAGATGATCACAGATACGCAGTATTTT.

This clone was found once. The chain employs TRBV5-1 and TRBJ2-5, with no clear D. The V gene lost 1 base and the J gene lost 1 base, with 14 bases spanning the gap. This CDR3 contains 16 residues. Per the germline V gene, CDR1 is SGHRS and CDR2 is YFSETQ. As DNA, the CDR3 is TGCGCCAGCAGCTTGCCCCCAGTCGCCGTCCAAGAGACCCAGTACTTC. As protein: CASSLPPVAVQETQYF. The full variable domain, its missing parts supplied by reference TRBV5-1 and TRBJ2-5, is KAGVTQTPRYLIKTRGQQVTLSCSPISGHRSVSWYQQTPGQGLQFLFEYFSETQRNKGNFPGRFSGRQFSNSRSEMNVSTLELGDSALYLCASSLPPVAVQETQYFGPGTRLLVL.

The V and J genes are TRBV6-5 and TRBJ2-7; 8 nucleotides align to TRBD1. The CDR3 spans 15 residues. V was pared by 5 bases and J by 3 bases, with 9 bases of the junction left unmatched. The germline gives CDR1 MNHEY, CDR2 SVGAGI. The CDR3 spells CASSLLPGGFYEQYF. CDR3 DNA sequence: TGTGCCAGCAGTCTACTCCCAGGGGGCTTCTACGAGCAGTACTTC.

This sequence joins TRBV30 and TRBJ2-5; D gene unclear. The germline CDR1 and CDR2 sequences are GTSNPN and SVGIG (reference sequence). This CDR3 is built from 12 residues. V lost 4 bases, J lost 1 base, and 7 bases lay in between. CDR3 nucleotides: TGTGCCTGGACAGGCAGCCAAGAGACCCAGTACTTC. Its protein product is CAWTGSQETQYF.

The count of this clone is one. This chain joins TRBV28 and TRBJ2-3; 12 bases are shared with TRBD2. Germline V lookup: CDR1 MDHEN, CDR2 SYDVKM. The CDR3 length is 17 residues. V gave up 0 bases and J gave up 1 base; unmatched junction bases: 2. The CDR3 sequence is CASSLWGLAGGTDTQYF. CDR3 DNA: TGTGCCAGCAGTTTATGGGGACTAGCGGGTGGCACAGATACGCAGTATTTT.

This clone was counted once. This sequence joins TRBV5-6 and TRBJ2-7; a possible D gene is TRBD1 (6 bases). The ends were cut back, 5 bases at V and 6 bases at J, with 15 bases in the middle. This CDR3 region has 13 residues. Germline values: CDR1 SGHDT, CDR2 YYEEEE. The CDR3 sequence: CASSGQKLIEQYF. CDR3 nucleotides: TGTGCCAGCAGTGGACAGAAGCTTATCGAGCAGTACTTC. The whole variable domain, remainder taken from reference TRBV5-6 and TRBJ2-7, is DAGVTQSPTHLIKTRGQQVTLRCSPKSGHDTVSWYQQALGQGPQFIFQYYEEEERQRGNFPDRFSGHQFPNYSSELNVNALLLGDSALYLCASSGQKLIEQYFGPGTRLTVT.

The rearrangement links TRBV9 to TRBJ1-3; D is uncertain. Germline V gene sequence: CDR1 SGDLS, CDR2 YYNGEE. Trimming took off 0 bases at V and 2 bases at J, with 15 bases between the two ends. The CDR3 spans 17 residues. For the CDR3, the DNA is TGTGCCAGCAGCGTAGAATCTGGTATACTCACTGGAAACACCATATATTTT. This sequence encodes CASSVESGILTGNTIYF.

The V call is TRBV5-3, the J call TRBJ1-4; 7 bases align to TRBD1. TRBV5-3 is an ORF, and what it does is uncertain. Trimming at V came to 4 bases and at J to 1 base, leaving 10 bases not matched to a gene. The CDR3 contains 17 residues. The CDR3 here is CARSVPGTDLTNEKLFF. For the CDR3, the DNA is TGTGCCAGAAGCGTCCCCGGGACAGACTTAACTAATGAAAAACTGTTTTTT.

This clone has a single count. The chain recombines TRBV5-1 with TRBJ2-3; D is ambiguous. V lost 4 bases and J lost 3, with 6 bases in between. Germline lookup yields CDR1 SGHRS and CDR2 YFSETQ. CDR3 length equals 12 residues. The CDR3 DNA is TGCGCCAGCAGCCTCGAGACAGATACGCAGTATTTT. It yields the protein CASSLETDTQYF.

This clone showed up just once. V and J are TRBV19 and TRBJ2-1; 9 bases map to TRBD1. This CDR3 region has 16 residues. The germline gives CDR1 LNHDA, CDR2 SQIVND (reference sequence). The V and J ends lost 4 bases and 6 bases, in that order; junction bases with no gene match: 10. Here the CDR3 DNA reads TGTGCCAGTAGTACCAAAAGGACAGGGGTTTTCAATGAGCAGTTCTTC. Translated, it gives CASSTKRTGVFNEQFF.

The chain uses TRBV9 and TRBJ2-1; 12 nucleotides agree with TRBD1. This CDR3 region has 15 residues. V dropped 0 bases and J dropped 8; count of bases not matched to a gene: 3. Germline CDR1 reads SGDLS; CDR2 reads YYNGEE. CDR3 nucleotides: TGTGCCAGCAGCGTAGGGGGACAGGGGGCCTATGAGCAGTTCTTC. Protein: CASSVGGQGAYEQFF.

The CDR3 DNA sequence: TGTGCCAGCAGTTTGAGGGGGAGCAAGACGGAGACCCAGTACTTC. This encodes CASSLRGSKTETQYF. The J gene is TRBJ2-5, the V gene TRBV28; a weak D match, TRBD1 (6 bases). Deletions cut 3 bases from V and 5 bases from J, with 16 bases between. The CDR3 runs to 15 residues. Per germline, CDR1 MDHEN and CDR2 SYDVKM. The whole variable domain, remainder taken from reference TRBV28 and TRBJ2-5, is DVKVTQSSRYLVKRTGEKVFLECVQDMDHENMFWYRQDPGLGLRLIYFSYDVKMKEKGDIPEGYSVSREKKERFSLILESASTNQTSMYLCASSLRGSKTETQYFGPGTRLLVL.

V and J are TRBV28 and TRBJ1-5; 8 bases align to TRBD1. Germline V gene lookup returns CDR1 MDHEN and CDR2 SYDVKM. V lost 5 bases to trimming and J lost 0 bases; unmatched junction nucleotides: 9. The CDR3 loop spans 17 amino acids. CDR3 in DNA: TGTGCCAGCAGTGACCGGACAGGGTTGATTAGCAATCAGCCCCAGCATTTT. It translates to CASSDRTGLISNQPQHF.

The gene calls are TRBV19 and TRBJ2-1, with D hard to call. The germline V gene has CDR1 LNHDA and CDR2 SQIVND (reference sequence). Trimming shortened V by 11 bases and J by 8 bases, and 19 bases separated the two germline ends. CDR3 length equals 13 residues. The CDR3 loop reads CAHFRRVWDEQFF. The CDR3 region has the DNA TGTGCCCACTTTCGGAGAGTCTGGGATGAGCAGTTCTTC.

The chain employs TRBV25-1 and TRBJ1-2; 7 positions match TRBD1. With V trimmed by 6 bases and J by 3 bases, 1 base remained unmatched. The CDR3 runs to 12 residues. Germline CDR1 and CDR2: MGHDK and SYGVNS. The DNA of the CDR3 is TGTGCCAGCAGCGGGACAGACTATGGCTACACCTTC. Amino acids: CASSGTDYGYTF.

The gene calls are TRBV28 and TRBJ1-6; D unresolved. Germline V gene lookup returns CDR1 MDHEN and CDR2 SYDVKM. V lost 7 bases, J lost 9 bases, and 13 bases lay in between. The CDR3 is 13 amino acids. The CDR3 bases are TGTGCCAGCAAAATAGGGAGAGCTTCACCCCTCCACTTT. It translates to CASKIGRASPLHF.

This chain joins TRBV28 and TRBJ2-7; the D is unclear. Trimming took 6 bases from V and 3 from J, leaving 12 bases between them. The CDR3 spans 13 residues. CDR1 is MDHEN and CDR2 is SYDVKM in the germline V gene. The CDR3: CASRQLNFYEQYF. The CDR3 nucleotides read TGTGCCAGCAGACAGTTGAATTTCTACGAGCAGTACTTC.